This T cell receptor (beta chain) was recovered during a study of beta chain features in type 1 diabetes. Study-wide findings and caveats: Type 1 diabetes patients showed fewer insertions and more deletions at VDJ junctions. Moderate yet significant TCRB CDR3 shortening was seen in Type 1 diabetes patients in all four CD4+ subsets.

This clone was observed a handful of times. Its antigen remains unknown. The CDR3 length is 13 residues. Germline CDR1 and CDR2: SGHRS and YFSETQ. With 5 bases removed from V and 3 bases from J, the gap between germline ends came to 10 bases. Every isolated RNA sample was fully reverse transcribed, so sequencing captured expressed TCRB transcripts. The assay was immunoSEQ multiplex PCR, and TCRdb's table has in-frame clones only and misses some. The sample includes 200,000 to 300,000 clones, 25% to 30% of them seen just once. Only one heparinised blood draw was taken per donor, and its volume averaged about 120 mL. Purities over 98% were achieved in all sorted populations.

This TCR came from a man aged 25-45 years in good health. The gene calls are TRBV5-1 and TRBJ2-3; D call uncertain. Sequenced sample: central memory CD4+ T cells from blood. Here the CDR3 reads CASRPEVTDTQYF. The CDR3 DNA sequence: TGCGCCAGCAGACCTGAAGTTACAGATACGCAGTATTTT. The entire variable domain, with the rest obtained from reference TRBV5-1 and TRBJ2-3, is as follows: KAGVTQTPRYLIKTRGQQVTLSCSPISGHRSVSWYQQTPGQGLQFLFEYFSETQRNKGNFPGRFSGRQFSNSRSEMNVSTLELGDSALYLCASRPEVTDTQYFGPGTRLTVL.